The clone carrying this TCR beta chain has only a few counts. Its antigen is undetermined. Between the trimmed V and J ends, which lost 4 bases and 9 bases, there was a span of 14 bases. This CDR3 contains 12 residues. The germline gives CDR1 SGHTS, CDR2 YDEGEE. The source of the sample is a study of T cells in Graves' hyperthyroidism and ophthalmopathy. Broader study findings: Most clonotypes expanded in the thyroid (above 0.001) were also present in blood.

Exclusion of patients followed from uncontrolled infection, other autoimmune disease, pregnancy or lactation. TCR beta CDR3 sequences were amplified from RNA transcripts. With the HTBI primer set, the TCR CDR3 went through a first round of RT-PCR. One entry per CDR3 protein, called by TCRdb with MiXCR from the multiplex PCR reads. The top ten clones hold 12% to 15% of a sample with fewer than 550,000 distinct CDR3 sequences, approximately 15% of them seen once. The chain employs TRBV5-8 and TRBJ2-7; D remains unclear. The receptor's source is a woman in her late teens or twenties with Graves' hyperthyroidism. Sequencing input: blood. Here the CDR3 reads CASSNELNGQYF. The CDR3 nucleotides read TGTGCCAGCAGCAACGAACTCAACGGGCAGTACTTC.